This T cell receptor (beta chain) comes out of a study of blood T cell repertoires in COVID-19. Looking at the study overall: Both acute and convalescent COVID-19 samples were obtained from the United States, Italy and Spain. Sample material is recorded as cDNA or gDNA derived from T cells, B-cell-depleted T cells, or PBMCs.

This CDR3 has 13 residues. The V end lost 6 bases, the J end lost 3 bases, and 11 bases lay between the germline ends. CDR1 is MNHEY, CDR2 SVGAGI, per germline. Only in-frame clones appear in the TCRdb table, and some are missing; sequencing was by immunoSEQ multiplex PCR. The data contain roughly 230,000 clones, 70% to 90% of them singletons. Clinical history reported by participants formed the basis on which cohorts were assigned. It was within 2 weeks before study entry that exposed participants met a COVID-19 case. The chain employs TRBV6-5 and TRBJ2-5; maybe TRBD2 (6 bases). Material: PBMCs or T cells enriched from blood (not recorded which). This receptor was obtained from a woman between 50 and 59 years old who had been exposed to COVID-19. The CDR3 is CASSRDWEETQYF. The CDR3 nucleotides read TGTGCCAGCAGCAGGGACTGGGAAGAGACCCAGTACTTC.